The 17 T cell receptor beta chains below all came from one sample that was sequenced in a study of blood T cells in healthy people across ages. Sample-barcoded 5' priming and a J-beta primer mix drove a second PCR of roughly 6 to 12 cycles. TCRdb redid the calling of the 5' RACE reads with MiXCR, one entry per CDR3 protein. The sample shows over a million distinct CDR3 sequences, around 43% of them seen only once. What was sequenced was blood. The origin of the receptors is a woman aged 60-70 years in good health.

This clonotype was counted a few times. This chain connects TRBV27 to TRBJ2-5; 8 bases map to TRBD2. CDR3 length: 18 residues. V lost 4 bases to trimming and J lost 0 bases; unmatched junction nucleotides: 13. CDR1 is MNHEY and CDR2 is SMNVEV in the germline V gene (reference sequence). This CDR3 reads CASSSQLPGLGYQETQYF. The CDR3 coding sequence is TGTGCCAGCAGTTCCCAATTGCCGGGACTAGGCTACCAAGAGACCCAGTACTTC.

Worth noting for this clonotype: A much larger clone lies a single base off, so this may be a read error. V usage is TRBV29-1 and J usage is TRBJ2-4; a possible D gene is TRBD1 (6 bases). The end of the DNA fits TRBJ2-7 better, so the J call may be wrong. The CDR3 spans 12 residues. Germline CDR1 is SQVTM and CDR2 is ANQGSEA. The CDR3 nucleotides are TGCAGCGTTCTCGTACCAGGGGACGAGCAGTACTTC. Translated, it gives CSVLVPGDEQYF.

The chain combines TRBV14 with TRBJ2-5, with TRBD1 as a possible D gene (5 bases). The CDR3 contains 17 residues. The V end was cut by 0 bases, the J end by 1 base, with 15 bases between. In germline, CDR1 is SGHDN, CDR2 FVKESK. CDR3 sequence: CASSQDKGFRIQETQYF. CDR3 nucleotide sequence: TGTGCCAGCAGCCAAGATAAGGGGTTCAGAATCCAAGAGACCCAGTACTTC.

This clonotype appeared a few times. The V gene is TRBV6-2 or TRBV6-3, the J gene TRBJ2-5, with a weak D call TRBD2 (6 bases). With 1 base removed from V and 2 bases from J, the gap between germline ends came to 14 bases. The germline gives CDR1 MNHEY, CDR2 SVGEGT. This CDR3 spans 16 amino acids. CDR3 nucleotide sequence: TGTGCCAGCAGTTACTTCGCGGAGGGAGTACAAGAGACCCAGTACTTC. Amino acids: CASSYFAEGVQETQYF.

The CDR3 bases are TGTGCCAGCAGCCCCCTAGCGGGAGAGTATGAGCAGTTCTTC. Its translation is CASSPLAGEYEQFF. The chain joins TRBV12-3 or TRBV12-4 to TRBJ2-1, with 10 bases matching TRBD2. This CDR3 contains 14 residues. V shed 6 bases, J shed 8 bases, and the junction held 7 bases outside the gene matches.

The chain uses TRBV27 and TRBJ1-1; D not resolved. Germline-derived CDR1 and CDR2 are MNHEY and SMNVEV (reference sequence). CDR3 size: 12 residues. The DNA of the CDR3 is TGTATAAGACCTTTAAAGGGCACTGAAGCTTTCTTT. The encoded protein is CIRPLKGTEAFF.

The chain recombines TRBV29-1 with TRBJ2-7; D not resolved. The CDR3 is 12 amino acids. V was clipped by 7 bases and J by 3 bases, with 13 bases between them. The germline V gene encodes CDR1 SQVTM and CDR2 ANQGSEA. CDR3 coding DNA: TGCAGCGGAAAGAAAAATGACTACGAGCAGTACTTC. This gives the protein CSGKKNDYEQYF.

The chain uses TRBV21-1 and TRBJ2-3; the table assigns TRBD1, which was not confirmed against the DNA. TRBV21-1 counts as a pseudogene. The CDR3 has 24 amino acids. CDR3 protein: CASSKVEGGLPPFDPGGDTDTQYF. CDR3 sequence (DNA): TGTGCCAGCAGCAAAGTCGAAGGGGGACTCCCTCCTTTTGACCCCGGTGGAGACACAGATACGCAGTATTTT.

The CDR3 sequence: CASSYSIRGSDDTQYF. The CDR3 region has the DNA TGTGCCAGCAGTTACTCGATACGCGGGAGTGATGATACGCAGTATTTT. V is TRBV6-5 and J is TRBJ2-3; 7 bases line up with TRBD2. The CDR3 sequence is 16 residues long. Germline lookup yields CDR1 MNHEY and CDR2 SVGAGI. V lost 0 bases, J lost 6 bases, and 9 bases stayed unmatched.

This clonotype was counted a few times. This sequence joins TRBV12-3 or TRBV12-4 and TRBJ2-7; 8 bases align to TRBD1. There are 14 residues in the CDR3. V was pared by 7 bases and J by 7 bases, with 12 bases of the junction left unmatched. CDR3 DNA: TGTGCCAGCACCCCAGGGCAGGGGGCATGGGAGCAGTACTTC. Translated: CASTPGQGAWEQYF.

V and J are TRBV6-2 or TRBV6-3 and TRBJ2-1; 12 nucleotides line up with TRBD2. CDR1 MNHEY and CDR2 SVGEGT come from the germline V gene. This CDR3 spans 18 amino acids. V gave up 4 bases and J gave up 7 bases; unmatched junction bases: 14. CDR3 sequence reads: CASSSHPSLAGGRNEQFF. CDR3 sequence (DNA): TGTGCCAGCAGTTCTCACCCCTCACTAGCGGGAGGCCGGAATGAGCAGTTCTTC.

This clonotype was counted at least ten times. The CDR3 here is CASSSPGTQGGEQYF. The CDR3 nucleotides are TGTGCCAGCAGCTCCCCCGGGACCCAGGGTGGAGAGCAGTACTTC. The chain is built from TRBV7-9 and TRBJ2-7; D possibly uses TRBD1 or TRBD2 (5 bases each). This CDR3 contains 15 residues. Looked up from germline, CDR1 is SEHNR and CDR2 is FQNEAQ (reference sequence). V gave up 4 bases and J gave up 7 bases, with 20 bases separating them.

This clonotype showed up many times. J is TRBJ1-1 and V is TRBV6-4; the D gene is possibly TRBD1 (6 bases). There are 13 residues in the CDR3. V dropped 6 bases and J dropped 1 base, with 9 bases sitting between them. The germline V gene has CDR1 MRHNA and CDR2 SNTAGT. The CDR3: CASRDSGNTEAFF. Here the CDR3 DNA reads TGTGCCAGCAGGGACAGTGGGAACACTGAAGCTTTCTTT.

This clonotype occurred a few times. The rearrangement joins TRBV7-9 to TRBJ2-5; possible D gene TRBD2, 6 bases. Trimming removed 1 base from V and 4 bases from J, with 10 bases in between. The CDR3 sequence is 14 residues long. Germline CDR1 reads SEHNR; CDR2 reads FQNEAQ (reference sequence). CDR3 nucleotide sequence: TGTGCCAGCAGCTTAGGCGGGAAAGGAGAGACCCAGTACTTC. This gives the protein CASSLGGKGETQYF.

This clonotype has ten or more counts. This chain joins TRBV7-2 and TRBJ2-7; perhaps TRBD1 as D (6 bases). This CDR3 is 14 amino acids long. CDR1 and CDR2 (germline): SGHTA, FQGNSA. V was cut by 5 bases and J by 0 bases, with 11 bases left in between. The CDR3 sequence is CASSPDSHSYEQYF. In DNA, the CDR3 is TGTGCCAGCAGCCCGGACAGCCACTCCTACGAGCAGTACTTC. Full variable domain (rest looked up from reference TRBV7-2 and TRBJ2-7): GAGVSQSPSNKVTEKGKDVELRCDPISGHTALYWYRQSLGQGLEFLIYFQGNSAPDKSGLPSDRFSAERTGGSVSTLTIQRTQQEDSAVYLCASSPDSHSYEQYFGPGTRLTVT.

V and J are TRBV5-1 and TRBJ2-1; the D gene is possibly TRBD2 (7 bases). Trimming stripped 0 bases from V and 14 bases from J, with 15 bases between. CDR3 size: 13 residues. The germline V gene has CDR1 SGHRS and CDR2 YFSETQ. For the CDR3, the DNA is TGCGCCAGCAGCTTGGACGCGGGGGCGCTGAAGTTCTTC. Protein: CASSLDAGALKFF.

In its sample, this clonotype was seen a few times. This chain joins TRBV29-1 and TRBJ2-1; D is uncertain. Germline-derived CDR1 and CDR2 are SQVTM and ANQGSEA. The CDR3 runs to 16 residues. Trimming took off 4 bases at V and 2 bases at J, with 18 bases between the two ends. As DNA, the CDR3 is TGCAGCGTTGTCGGGTCCGCGGCCGTAGCCTACAATGAGCAGTTCTTC. Translation: CSVVGSAAVAYNEQFF.